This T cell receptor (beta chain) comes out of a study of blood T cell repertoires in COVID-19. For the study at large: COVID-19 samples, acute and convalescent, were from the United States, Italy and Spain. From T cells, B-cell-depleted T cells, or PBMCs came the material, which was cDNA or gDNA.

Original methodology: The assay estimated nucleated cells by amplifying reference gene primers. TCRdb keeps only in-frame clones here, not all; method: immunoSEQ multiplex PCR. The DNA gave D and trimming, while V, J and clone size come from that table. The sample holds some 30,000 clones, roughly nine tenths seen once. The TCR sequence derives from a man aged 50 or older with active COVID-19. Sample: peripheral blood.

The CDR3 here is CASSALTGFYGYTF. The CDR3 DNA is TGTGCCAGTAGTGCATTGACAGGGTTCTATGGCTACACCTTC. The chain links TRBV19 to TRBJ1-2; 7 positions match TRBD1. This CDR3 spans 14 amino acids. Germline lookup yields CDR1 LNHDA and CDR2 SQIVND (reference sequence). The ends lost 5 bases at V and 4 bases at J; junction bases unmatched: 7.